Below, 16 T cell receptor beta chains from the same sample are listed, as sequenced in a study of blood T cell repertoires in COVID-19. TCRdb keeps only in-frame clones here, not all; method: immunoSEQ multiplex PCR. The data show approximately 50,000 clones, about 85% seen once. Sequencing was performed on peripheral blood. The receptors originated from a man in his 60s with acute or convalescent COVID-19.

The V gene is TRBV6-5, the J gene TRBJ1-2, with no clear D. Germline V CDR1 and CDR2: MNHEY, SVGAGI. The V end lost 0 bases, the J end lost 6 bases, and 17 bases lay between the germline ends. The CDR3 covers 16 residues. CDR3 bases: TGTGCCAGCAGTTACTCGACGGGAGGCGGGAGCAATGGCTACACCTTC. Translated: CASSYSTGGGSNGYTF.

The CDR3 region has the DNA TGTGCCAGCAGTTTGACAGGGGCCCTCTCTGGAAACACCATATATTTT. It specifies CASSLTGALSGNTIYF. The rearrangement uses TRBV28 and TRBJ1-3; 8 bases map to TRBD1. CDR3 length: 16 amino acids. After removal of 3 bases from V and 0 bases from J, the junction contained 4 bases not matched to a gene. Per the germline V gene, CDR1 is MDHEN and CDR2 is SYDVKM.

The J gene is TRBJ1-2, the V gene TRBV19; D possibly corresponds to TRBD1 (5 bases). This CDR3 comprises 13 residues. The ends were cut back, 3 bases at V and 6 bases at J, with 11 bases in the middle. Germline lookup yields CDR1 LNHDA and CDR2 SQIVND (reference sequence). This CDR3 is CASSITTANGYTF. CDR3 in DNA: TGTGCCAGTAGTATTACGACAGCGAATGGCTACACCTTC.

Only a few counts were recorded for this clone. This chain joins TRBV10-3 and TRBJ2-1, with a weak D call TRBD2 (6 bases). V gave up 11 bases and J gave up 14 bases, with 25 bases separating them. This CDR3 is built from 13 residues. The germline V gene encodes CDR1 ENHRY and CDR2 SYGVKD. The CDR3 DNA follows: TGTGCCTCCCGGGACTCCTACCCTTGGAGGAAGTTCTTC. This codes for CASRDSYPWRKFF.

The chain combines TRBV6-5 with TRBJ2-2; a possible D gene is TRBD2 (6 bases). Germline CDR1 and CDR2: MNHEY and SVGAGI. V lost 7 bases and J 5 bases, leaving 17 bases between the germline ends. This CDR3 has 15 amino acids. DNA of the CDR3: TGTGCCAGCAACCTCAGCGGGCGGCTTACCGGGGAGCTGTTTTTT. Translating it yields CASNLSGRLTGELFF.

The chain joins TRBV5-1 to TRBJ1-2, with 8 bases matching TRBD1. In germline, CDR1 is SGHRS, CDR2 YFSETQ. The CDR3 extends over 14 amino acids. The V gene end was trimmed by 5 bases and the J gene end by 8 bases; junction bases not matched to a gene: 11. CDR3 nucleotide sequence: TGCGCCAGCAGTTTAACGGGGACAGGAGAAGGCTACACCTTC. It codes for CASSLTGTGEGYTF.

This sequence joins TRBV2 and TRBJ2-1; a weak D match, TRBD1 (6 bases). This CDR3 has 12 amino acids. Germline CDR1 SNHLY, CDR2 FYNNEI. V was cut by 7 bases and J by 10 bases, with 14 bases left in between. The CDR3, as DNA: TGTGCCAGCACCTCGACAGGCGACGAGCAGTTCTTC. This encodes CASTSTGDEQFF.

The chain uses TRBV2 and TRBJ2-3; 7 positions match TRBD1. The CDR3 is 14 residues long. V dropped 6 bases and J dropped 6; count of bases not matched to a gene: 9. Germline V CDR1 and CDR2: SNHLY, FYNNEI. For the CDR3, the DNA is TGTGCCAGCAGCCGACAGGGTTCGCTGGATACGCAGTATTTT. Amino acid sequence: CASSRQGSLDTQYF.

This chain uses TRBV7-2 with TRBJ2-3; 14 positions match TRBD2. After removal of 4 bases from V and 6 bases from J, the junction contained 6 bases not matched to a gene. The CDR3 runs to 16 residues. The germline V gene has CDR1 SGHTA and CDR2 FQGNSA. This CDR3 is CASSSTTSGRGDTQYF. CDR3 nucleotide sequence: TGTGCCAGCAGCTCCACGACTAGCGGGAGGGGGGATACGCAGTATTTT.

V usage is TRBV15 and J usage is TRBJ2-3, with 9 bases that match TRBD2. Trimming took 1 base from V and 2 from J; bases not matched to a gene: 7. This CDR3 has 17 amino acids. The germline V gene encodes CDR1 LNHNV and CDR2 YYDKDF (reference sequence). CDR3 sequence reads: CATSRGGTSRTTDTQYF. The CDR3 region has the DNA TGTGCCACCAGCAGAGGGGGGACTAGCAGGACCACAGATACGCAGTATTTT.

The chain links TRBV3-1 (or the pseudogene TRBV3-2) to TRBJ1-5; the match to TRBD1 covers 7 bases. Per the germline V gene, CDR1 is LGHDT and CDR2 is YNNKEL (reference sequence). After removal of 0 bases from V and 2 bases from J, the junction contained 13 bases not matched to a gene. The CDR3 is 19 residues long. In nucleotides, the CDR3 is TGTGCCAGCAGCCAAGATTCTTTTGGTTTCGACAGGGGCAATCAGCCCCAGCATTTT. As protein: CASSQDSFGFDRGNQPQHF.

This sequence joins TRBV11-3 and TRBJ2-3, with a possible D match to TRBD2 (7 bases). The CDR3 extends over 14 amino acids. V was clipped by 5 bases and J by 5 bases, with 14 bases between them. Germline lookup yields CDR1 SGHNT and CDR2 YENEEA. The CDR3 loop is CASSPAGGQDTQYF. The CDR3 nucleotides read TGTGCCAGCAGCCCAGCCGGGGGGCAAGATACGCAGTATTTT. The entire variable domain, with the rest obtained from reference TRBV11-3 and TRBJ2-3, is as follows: EAGVVQSPRYKIIEKKQPVAFWCNPISGHNTLYWYLQNLGQGPELLIRYENEEAVDDSQLPKDRFSAERLKGVDSTLKIQPAELGDSAVYLCASSPAGGQDTQYFGPGTRLTVL.

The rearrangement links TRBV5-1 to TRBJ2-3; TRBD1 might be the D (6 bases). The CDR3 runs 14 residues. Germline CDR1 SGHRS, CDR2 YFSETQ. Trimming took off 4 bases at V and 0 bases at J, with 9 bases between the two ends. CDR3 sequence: CASSGGQSTDTQYF. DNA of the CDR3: TGCGCCAGCAGCGGCGGACAGAGCACAGATACGCAGTATTTT.

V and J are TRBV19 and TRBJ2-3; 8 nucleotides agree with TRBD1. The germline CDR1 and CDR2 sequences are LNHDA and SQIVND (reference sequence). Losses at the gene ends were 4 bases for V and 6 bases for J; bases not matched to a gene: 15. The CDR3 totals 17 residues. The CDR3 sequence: CASSTLTTGASIDTQYF. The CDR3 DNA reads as TGTGCCAGTAGTACCCTCACGACAGGGGCTTCGATCGATACGCAGTATTTT.

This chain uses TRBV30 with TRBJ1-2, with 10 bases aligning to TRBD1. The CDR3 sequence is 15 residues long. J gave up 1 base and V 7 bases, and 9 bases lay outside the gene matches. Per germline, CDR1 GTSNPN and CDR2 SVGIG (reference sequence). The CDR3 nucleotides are TGTGCCTCCGGGACAGGGGCGAGGGGTAACTATGGCTACACCTTC. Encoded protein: CASGTGARGNYGYTF.

The CDR3 is CASSTDNYNEQFF. CDR3 nucleotide sequence: TGTGCCAGCTCAACTGACAACTACAATGAGCAGTTCTTC. The V call is TRBV18, the J call TRBJ2-1; D ambiguous. Germline V gene lookup returns CDR1 KGHSH and CDR2 LQKENI. Trimming pared 5 bases from V and 3 bases from J, leaving 8 bases between. This CDR3 comprises 13 residues.